This T cell receptor beta chain is from a study of cytomegalovirus exposure and HLA in healthy donors. Findings of the study overall: The dataset shows that most TCR sequences were rare, while some public TCRs occurred in many donors. Only CMV serostatus was available as immune exposure information.

The CDR3 runs to 16 residues. V was shortened by 5 bases and J by 5 bases, with 22 bases between the two germline ends. Germline V gene lookup returns CDR1 MGHDK and CDR2 SYGVNS. Primers: 60 Vbeta forward and 13 Jbeta reverse. Repertoires were generated with immunoSEQ multiplex PCR, while TCRdb's copy carries only in-frame clones and drops some. The repertoire has roughly 100,000 clones, 85% of them found once; the top ten carry about 3.6%. Of note for this clone: Its antigen remains unknown.

At sampling all donors were nominally healthy, likely with unrecorded immune exposures. The sequence was collected from a young man in good health and CMV-seronegative. The sequenced material came from PBMCs. The rearrangement joins TRBV25-1 to TRBJ2-7; tentative D call: TRBD1 (6 bases). The CDR3 here is CASSQAHRQGSHEQYF. DNA for the CDR3: TGTGCCAGCAGTCAGGCCCATAGGCAGGGGTCCCACGAGCAGTACTTC.